The 13 T cell receptor beta chains below were found in one sample sequenced in a study of cytomegalovirus exposure and HLA in healthy donors. The PCR contained 60 Vbeta and 13 Jbeta primers. The assay was immunoSEQ multiplex PCR, and TCRdb's table has in-frame clones only and misses some. This table has 200,000 to 250,000 clones, approximately 79% appearing once. The sequencing input was PBMCs. The source of these receptors is a man aged 50-60 years in good health and CMV-seronegative.

V and J are TRBV16 and TRBJ1-5, with D perhaps matching TRBD1 (5 bases). From germline, CDR1 is KGHSY and CDR2 FQNENV. Deletions cut 3 bases from V and 4 bases from J, with 13 bases between. The CDR3 runs 15 residues. The CDR3 here is CASSHVDSRNQPQHF. The DNA of the CDR3 is TGTGCCAGCAGCCACGTCGACAGCCGTAATCAGCCCCAGCATTTT.

This sequence joins TRBV9 and TRBJ1-3, with TRBD1 as a possible D gene (5 bases). Trimming shortened V by 2 bases and J by 0 bases, and 9 bases separated the two germline ends. The CDR3 length is 15 residues. Germline V gene data show CDR1 as SGDLS and CDR2 as YYNGEE. The CDR3 region is CASSVGGDSGNTIYF. In DNA, the CDR3 is TGTGCCAGCAGCGTGGGGGGAGACTCTGGAAACACCATATATTTT.

The chain couples TRBV5-1 to TRBJ2-6, with TRBD1 matching 9 bases. Losses at the gene ends were 3 bases for V and 0 bases for J; bases not matched to a gene: 1. The germline CDR1 and CDR2 sequences are SGHRS and YFSETQ. The length of the CDR3 is 16 residues. CDR3 protein: CASSSTGGSGANVLTF. The CDR3, as DNA: TGCGCCAGCAGCTCGACAGGGGGCTCTGGGGCCAACGTCCTGACTTTC.

Comments on this clone: One end of the junction fails to match germline, which may point to a read error. V is TRBV27 and J is TRBJ2-4; a weak D match, TRBD2 (6 bases). Germline V gene sequence: CDR1 MNHEY, CDR2 SMNVEV (reference sequence). The CDR3 contains 13 residues. CDR3 in amino acids: CASRPSGTYTSHF. The CDR3 DNA follows: TGTGCCAGCAGGCCCTCCGGGACTTACACTAGTCACTTC.

A few counts support this clone. This sequence joins TRBV5-1 and TRBJ1-3; TRBD1 matches 7 bases. The CDR3 runs to 16 residues. Germline trimming cut 3 bases from V and 1 base from J; bases unmatched to any gene: 7. Germline CDR1 and CDR2: SGHRS and YFSETQ. CDR3 sequence reads: CASSYGDSASGNTIYF. DNA of the CDR3: TGCGCCAGCAGCTACGGGGACAGCGCTTCTGGAAACACCATATATTTT.

This rearrangement joins TRBV27 to TRBJ2-1; no definite D call. V was trimmed by 7 bases and J by 0 bases, leaving 16 bases between them. Germline CDR1 reads MNHEY; CDR2 reads SMNVEV (reference sequence). The CDR3 covers 16 residues. CDR3 DNA sequence: TGTGCCAGCATCCTAGATCTGGCTAGCTCCTACAATGAGCAGTTCTTC. It specifies CASILDLASSYNEQFF.

The J gene is TRBJ2-2, the V gene TRBV28; no clear D. Germline V gene data show CDR1 as MDHEN and CDR2 as SYDVKM. The CDR3 covers 14 residues. The germline V and J ends were trimmed by 5 bases and 6 bases, with 13 bases remaining between them. The CDR3, as DNA: TGTGCCAGCAGTCCGCCCGGGTTTTCCGGGGAGCTGTTTTTT. It specifies CASSPPGFSGELFF.

The chain employs TRBV7-8 and TRBJ1-5, with D perhaps TRBD1 (6 bases). Trimming took 5 bases from V and 2 from J, leaving 13 bases between them. The germline V gene has CDR1 SGHVS and CDR2 FQNEAQ. The CDR3 consists of 15 residues. CDR3 region: CASSPGVERNQPQHF. The CDR3, as DNA: TGTGCCAGCAGCCCAGGGGTCGAGCGCAATCAGCCCCAGCATTTT.

This chain joins TRBV7-9 and TRBJ2-1; D gene uncertain. V dropped 4 bases and J dropped 0 bases, with 7 bases sitting between them. Germline-derived CDR1 and CDR2 are SEHNR and FQNEAQ (reference sequence). The CDR3 covers 14 residues. The CDR3: CASSYSLSYNEQFF. CDR3 sequence (DNA): TGTGCCAGCAGCTACTCCCTCTCCTACAATGAGCAGTTCTTC.

This clone showed up just a few times. This chain uses TRBV30 with TRBJ1-2; the D gene is possibly TRBD1 (6 bases). The CDR3 has 13 residues. V shed 1 base and J shed 8 bases, with 14 bases lying between them. Germline assignment: CDR1 GTSNPN and CDR2 SVGIG (reference sequence). The CDR3 DNA is TGTGCCTGGAGTGAGGCCAGGGGAGAGGGCTACACCTTC. It is translated as CAWSEARGEGYTF. The full variable domain, with the rest looked up from reference TRBV30 and TRBJ1-2, is SQTIHQWPATLVQPVGSPLSLECTVEGTSNPNLYWYRQAAGRGLQLLFYSVGIGQISSEVPQNLSASRPQDRQFILSSKKLLLSDSGFYLCAWSEARGEGYTFGSGTRLTVV.

In DNA form, the CDR3 reads TGTGCCAGCAGCTTAGCGGGACAGGGGGTGACTGAAGCTTTCTTT. This codes for CASSLAGQGVTEAFF. This chain connects TRBV7-2 to TRBJ1-1; TRBD1 agrees at 11 bases. Per the germline V gene, CDR1 is SGHTA and CDR2 is FQGNSA. There are 15 residues in the CDR3. V was clipped by 0 bases and J by 5 bases; unmatched bases: 2.

The CDR3: CASSQETSGRRHEQYF. In DNA, the CDR3 is TGCGCCAGCAGCCAAGAGACTAGCGGGAGACGCCACGAGCAGTACTTC. This chain joins TRBV4-1 and TRBJ2-7; 12 nucleotides agree with TRBD2. The CDR3 runs 16 residues. Trimming cost V 0 bases and J 5 bases; bases outside gene matches: 5. In germline, CDR1 is MGHRA, CDR2 YSYEKL.

The V and J genes are TRBV19 and TRBJ2-2; 9 bases line up with TRBD1. The CDR3 contains 16 residues. Losses at the gene ends were 4 bases for V and 3 bases for J; bases not matched to a gene: 6. Germline V gives CDR1 LNHDA, CDR2 SQIVND (reference sequence). Here the CDR3 DNA reads TGTGCCAGTAGTACCAACAGGGGGCACGACACCGGGGAGCTGTTTTTT. It codes for CASSTNRGHDTGELFF. Based on the CDR3 plus reference TRBV19 and TRBJ2-2, the full variable domain is DGGITQSPKYLFRKEGQNVTLSCEQNLNHDAMYWYRQDPGQGLRLIYYSQIVNDFQKGDIAEGYSVSREKKESFPLTVTSAQKNPTAFYLCASSTNRGHDTGELFFGEGSRLTVL.